A single sample is the source of the 26 T cell receptor beta chains below, sequenced in a study of blood T cell repertoires in COVID-19. Generated by immunoSEQ multiplex PCR, the TCRdb table keeps only in-frame clones and is missing some. Altogether about 140,000 clones are present, 80% to 85% being singletons, with the ten largest covering approximately 3.8%. Sequenced input: peripheral blood. The receptors stem from a woman aged 55-70 years with acute or convalescent COVID-19.

The genes are TRBV7-9 and TRBJ1-4; the match to TRBD1 covers 11 bases. The CDR3 is 15 amino acids. Germline CDR1 reads SEHNR; CDR2 reads FQNEAQ (reference sequence). J was trimmed by 8 bases and V by 5 bases; bases with no gene match: 7. The CDR3 DNA sequence: TGTGCCAGCAGCGACGGGACAGGGGGTCGAGAAAAACTGTTTTTT. Encoded protein: CASSDGTGGREKLFF.

This chain joins TRBV4-1 and TRBJ2-1; 12 nucleotides agree with TRBD2. J was trimmed by 7 bases and V by 4 bases; bases with no gene match: 14. Germline V gives CDR1 MGHRA, CDR2 YSYEKL. The CDR3 is 18 amino acids. CDR3 residues: CASSPSELAGGPMNEQFF. The CDR3 region has the DNA TGCGCCAGCAGCCCTTCGGAGCTAGCGGGAGGGCCTATGAATGAGCAGTTCTTC.

This clone was detected only a few times. J is TRBJ1-4 and V is TRBV4-2, with 7 bases that match TRBD1. The J segment lost 5 bases and the V segment lost 4 bases, leaving 4 bases of the junction unmatched. Germline V gene sequence: CDR1 LGHNA, CDR2 YNFKEQ. The CDR3 totals 14 residues. CDR3 nucleotide sequence: TGTGCCAGCAGCCCCGGGACAGAAAATGAAAAACTGTTTTTT. Its translation: CASSPGTENEKLFF.

This rearrangement joins TRBV28 to TRBJ1-4; TRBD1 matches at 10 bases. The CDR3 length is 12 residues. Germline V CDR1 and CDR2: MDHEN, SYDVKM. The V segment lost 8 bases and the J segment 7 bases; nucleotides outside the gene matches: 1. CDR3 coding DNA: TGTGCCAGCGGACAGGGGGGTGAAAAACTGTTTTTT. Its protein product is CASGQGGEKLFF.

The chain recombines TRBV7-8 with TRBJ2-1; TRBD1 matches at 9 bases. Trimming took 3 bases from V and 2 from J; bases not matched to a gene: 2. The CDR3 extends over 15 amino acids. Germline loops: CDR1 SGHVS, CDR2 FQNEAQ. The CDR3 DNA follows: TGTGCCAGCAGCTTGAGACAGGGGGCCTACAATGAGCAGTTCTTC. Its translation is CASSLRQGAYNEQFF.

This clone occurred once. This chain links TRBV7-6 with TRBJ2-1; 11 nucleotides match TRBD2. Losses at the gene ends were 3 bases for V and 9 bases for J; bases not matched to a gene: 16. Germline V gene lookup returns CDR1 SGHVS and CDR2 FNYEAQ. This CDR3 contains 18 residues. The CDR3: CASSFLAGTSGLLGEQFF. The CDR3, as DNA: TGTGCCAGCAGCTTTTTGGCCGGGACTAGCGGCCTGTTGGGTGAGCAGTTCTTC. Supplemented by reference TRBV7-6 and TRBJ2-1, the full variable domain reads GAGVSQSPRYKVTKRGQDVALRCDPISGHVSLYWYRQALGQGPEFLTYFNYEAQQDKSGLPNDRFSAERPEGSISTLTIQRTEQRDSAMYRCASSFLAGTSGLLGEQFFGPGTRLTVL.

This clone showed up just once. The V call is TRBV7-9, the J call TRBJ2-1, with 11 positions matching TRBD2. Germline assignment: CDR1 SEHNR and CDR2 FQNEAQ (reference sequence). The CDR3 is 16 amino acids. Trimming took 5 bases from V and 4 from J; bases not matched to a gene: 7. CDR3 protein: CASSPRLAGSYNEQFF. CDR3 sequence (DNA): TGTGCCAGCAGCCCAAGACTAGCGGGATCGTACAATGAGCAGTTCTTC. The whole variable domain, remainder taken from reference TRBV7-9 and TRBJ2-1, is DTGVSQNPRHKITKRGQNVTFRCDPISEHNRLYWYRQTLGQGPEFLTYFQNEAQLEKSRLLSDRFSAERPKGSFSTLEIQRTEQGDSAMYLCASSPRLAGSYNEQFFGPGTRLTVL.

The chain recombines TRBV30 with TRBJ2-7; a weak D match, TRBD2 (5 bases). The CDR3 sequence is 11 residues long. Germline V CDR1 and CDR2: GTSNPN, SVGIG (reference sequence). This chain's CDR3 is CAGWGVYEQYF. The CDR3 DNA sequence: TGTGCTGGATGGGGAGTCTACGAGCAGTACTTC.

This sequence joins TRBV4-1 and TRBJ1-4; D remains ambiguous. V shed 4 bases and J shed 8 bases, with 17 bases lying between them. The CDR3 runs to 15 residues. Germline V gene sequence: CDR1 MGHRA, CDR2 YSYEKL. Written as DNA, the CDR3 is TGCGCCAGCAGCCCTACGGGGTCTGTGGGGGAAAAACTGTTTTTT. Translation: CASSPTGSVGEKLFF.

The gene calls are TRBV7-8 and TRBJ1-4; D possibly corresponds to TRBD1 (6 bases). The CDR3 is 14 amino acids. V lost 1 base and J lost 7, with 10 bases in between. Germline V gives CDR1 SGHVS, CDR2 FQNEAQ. CDR3 nucleotide sequence: TGTGCCAGCAGCTTAGTCCAGGGGATTGAAAAACTGTTTTTT. Protein sequence: CASSLVQGIEKLFF.

The chain employs TRBV29-1 and TRBJ2-5, with 11 bases lining up with TRBD1. The V gene end was trimmed by 4 bases and the J gene end by 6 bases; junction bases not matched to a gene: 19. The length of the CDR3 is 18 residues. CDR1 and CDR2 from the germline V gene are SQVTM and ANQGSEA. CDR3 loop: CSVGEPWTGGAGRKTQYF. The CDR3 coding sequence is TGCAGCGTTGGGGAACCTTGGACAGGGGGCGCGGGTAGAAAGACCCAGTACTTC.

The chain couples TRBV9 to TRBJ2-7; TRBD1 is a possible D gene (5 bases). There are 13 residues in the CDR3. Between the trimmed V and J ends, which lost 2 bases and 4 bases, there was a span of 10 bases. CDR1 is SGDLS and CDR2 is YYNGEE in the germline V gene. The CDR3 nucleotides read TGTGCCAGCAGCGTCGGACACGGGTACGAGCAGTACTTC. Its protein is CASSVGHGYEQYF.

CDR3 loop: CASSTTHTSGRAHEQYF. In DNA, the CDR3 is TGTGCCAGCAGCACCACACACACTAGCGGGAGGGCCCACGAGCAGTACTTC. This rearrangement joins TRBV3-1 (or the pseudogene TRBV3-2) to TRBJ2-7, with TRBD2 matching 13 bases. V shed 5 bases and J 5 bases; nucleotides not matched to a gene: 12. Germline V gene sequence: CDR1 LGHDT, CDR2 YNNKEL (reference sequence). The CDR3 length is 17 residues.

The gene calls are TRBV9 and TRBJ1-3, with D possibly TRBD1 on 6 matching bases. V lost 4 bases to trimming and J lost 0 bases, with 14 bases between them. CDR1 is SGDLS, CDR2 YYNGEE, per germline. This CDR3 is built from 16 residues. The CDR3 coding sequence is TGTGCCAGCAGCCAACAGGACAGTCGCTCTGGAAACACCATATATTTT. It specifies CASSQQDSRSGNTIYF. The full variable domain, in which reference TRBV9 and TRBJ1-3 provide the parts outside the CDR3, is DSGVTQTPKHLITATGQRVTLRCSPRSGDLSVYWYQQSLDQGLQFLIQYYNGEERAKGNILERFSAQQFPDLHSELNLSSLELGDSALYFCASSQQDSRSGNTIYFGEGSWLTVV.

V usage is TRBV9 and J usage is TRBJ2-1, with 12 bases identical to TRBD2. This CDR3 is built from 16 residues. V shed 1 base and J 7 bases; nucleotides not matched to a gene: 6. CDR1 is SGDLS and CDR2 is YYNGEE in the germline V gene. This chain's CDR3 is CASSVWLAGGMNEQFF. CDR3 nucleotides: TGTGCCAGCAGCGTATGGCTAGCGGGAGGGATGAATGAGCAGTTCTTC.

The chain uses TRBV5-8 and TRBJ2-2, with 7 bases identical to TRBD1. J gave up 7 bases and V 4 bases, and 10 bases lay outside the gene matches. Germline assignment: CDR1 SGHTS and CDR2 YDEGEE. CDR3 length: 15 amino acids. As DNA, the CDR3 is TGTGCCAGCAGCGGACCAGGGGGTTGGGGCGGGGAGCTGTTTTTT. This sequence encodes CASSGPGGWGGELFF.

The V and J genes are TRBV6-5 and TRBJ1-5; tentatively, D is TRBD1 (6 bases). The CDR3 is made up of 13 amino acids. Trimming pared 6 bases from V and 7 bases from J, leaving 13 bases between. Germline CDR1 is MNHEY and CDR2 is SVGAGI. CDR3 in DNA: TGTGCCAGCAGCTCAGGGGCAGGACAGCCCCAGCATTTT. Translation gives CASSSGAGQPQHF.

There are a few counts of this clone. The chain links TRBV24-1 to TRBJ2-5; D is possibly TRBD2 (6 bases). Germline values: CDR1 KGHDR, CDR2 SFDVKD. The CDR3 sequence is 15 residues long. V lost 2 bases and J lost 5, with 14 bases in between. CDR3 protein: CATSDSSSAAETQYF. The CDR3, as DNA: TGTGCCACCAGTGATTCTTCTAGCGCGGCCGAGACCCAGTACTTC.

The V and J genes are TRBV2 and TRBJ1-1; TRBD1 is a possible D gene (5 bases). With 4 bases removed from V and 8 bases from J, the gap between germline ends came to 14 bases. Germline-derived CDR1 and CDR2 are SNHLY and FYNNEI. The CDR3 has 13 amino acids. The DNA of the CDR3 is TGTGCCAGCAGTGCTATGGGCTCAGGGGAAGCTTTCTTT. This encodes CASSAMGSGEAFF.

This sequence joins TRBV19 and TRBJ2-1; 9 bases agree with TRBD1. This CDR3 spans 15 amino acids. The V gene end was trimmed by 5 bases and the J gene end by 6 bases; junction bases not matched to a gene: 8. Germline V lookup: CDR1 LNHDA, CDR2 SQIVND (reference sequence). The CDR3: CASSPQGAGGNEQFF. The CDR3 DNA sequence: TGTGCCAGTAGTCCACAGGGGGCTGGCGGCAATGAGCAGTTCTTC.

This chain uses TRBV30 with TRBJ2-3; 16 bases align to TRBD2. This CDR3 spans 16 amino acids. Trimming removed 8 bases from V and 4 bases from J; junction bases left unmatched: 9. CDR1 and CDR2 from the germline V gene are GTSNPN and SVGIG (reference sequence). This CDR3 is CAGTSGRAWKADTQYF. As DNA, the CDR3 is TGTGCCGGGACTAGCGGGAGGGCCTGGAAGGCAGATACGCAGTATTTT.

This clone was seen only once. The V and J genes are TRBV7-8 and TRBJ2-7, with D unclear. This CDR3 is 12 amino acids long. V lost 2 bases and J lost 4, with 6 bases in between. Germline V gene data show CDR1 as SGHVS and CDR2 as FQNEAQ. The CDR3 is CASSLPSYEQYF. The CDR3, as DNA: TGTGCCAGCAGCTTACCTAGTTACGAGCAGTACTTC.

This clone appeared once. This chain connects TRBV28 to TRBJ2-7; D is ambiguous. Germline lookup yields CDR1 MDHEN and CDR2 SYDVKM. The CDR3 runs to 13 residues. V lost 3 bases to trimming and J lost 1 base, with 7 bases between them. The CDR3 nucleotides read TGTGCCAGCAGTTTCACAGATTCCTACGAGCAGTACTTC. It yields the protein CASSFTDSYEQYF.

The genes are TRBV5-1 and TRBJ2-3; TRBD2 agrees at 7 bases. The V segment lost 6 bases and the J segment 0 bases; nucleotides outside the gene matches: 4. Germline V gene data show CDR1 as SGHRS and CDR2 as YFSETQ. This CDR3 is 14 amino acids long. The CDR3 reads CASKLAPSTDTQYF. Written as DNA, the CDR3 is TGCGCCAGCAAACTAGCGCCAAGCACAGATACGCAGTATTTT. The full variable domain, in which reference TRBV5-1 and TRBJ2-3 provide the parts outside the CDR3, is KAGVTQTPRYLIKTRGQQVTLSCSPISGHRSVSWYQQTPGQGLQFLFEYFSETQRNKGNFPGRFSGRQFSNSRSEMNVSTLELGDSALYLCASKLAPSTDTQYFGPGTRLTVL.

As regards this clone: The same CDR3 can be traced to other DNA sequences in this sample. The chain carries TRBV2 and TRBJ1-1; 8 bases match TRBD1. The CDR3 extends over 14 amino acids. The V and J ends lost 1 base and 5 bases, in that order; junction bases with no gene match: 3. Germline CDR1 is SNHLY and CDR2 is FYNNEI. The CDR3 loop is CASSEGRGRTEAFF. The DNA for the CDR3 is TGTGCCAGCAGTGAAGGCAGGGGGCGGACTGAAGCTTTCTTT.

Only one count was recorded for this clone. J is TRBJ2-7 and V is TRBV7-2, with 8 nucleotides matching TRBD1. The CDR3 totals 15 residues. Germline CDR1 and CDR2: SGHTA and FQGNSA. Trimming at V came to 1 base and at J to 1 base, leaving 3 bases not matched to a gene. CDR3 protein: CASSLGQGRSYEQYF. For the CDR3, the DNA is TGTGCCAGCAGCTTAGGACAGGGGAGATCCTACGAGCAGTACTTC.